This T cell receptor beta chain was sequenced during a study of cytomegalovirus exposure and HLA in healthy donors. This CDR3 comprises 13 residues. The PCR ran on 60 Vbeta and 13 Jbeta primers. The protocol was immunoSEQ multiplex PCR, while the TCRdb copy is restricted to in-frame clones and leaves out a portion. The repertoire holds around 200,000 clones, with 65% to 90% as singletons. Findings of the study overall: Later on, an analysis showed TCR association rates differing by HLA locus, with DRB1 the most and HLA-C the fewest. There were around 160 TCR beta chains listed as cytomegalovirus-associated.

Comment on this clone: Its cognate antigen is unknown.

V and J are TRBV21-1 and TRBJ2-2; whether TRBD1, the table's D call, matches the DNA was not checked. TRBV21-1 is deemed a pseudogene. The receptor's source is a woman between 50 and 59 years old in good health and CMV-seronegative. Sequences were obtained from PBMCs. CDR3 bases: TGTGCCAGCAGCATCCAGAACACCGGGGAGCTGTTTTTT. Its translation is CASSIQNTGELFF.